The 25 T cell receptor beta chains below all came from one sample that was sequenced in a study of a mutant IDH1 vaccine in newly diagnosed glioma. The assay was immunoSEQ multiplex PCR, and TCRdb's table has in-frame clones only and misses some. The sample yields 44,000 or so clones, 81% seen once. The time point here: week 35, safety follow-up. Vaccination used 300 ug of mutant IDH1 20-mer peptide per dose, with topical imiquimod. These receptors are not linked to any known antigen. The sequences come from PBMCs, collected from a glioma patient whose treatment included an IDH1 peptide vaccine. These receptor sequences come from a woman in her 40s with glioma. Some clones in this sample may be carry-over from other donors' samples.

This clone has more than one count but fewer than ten. The chain combines TRBV7-9 with TRBJ1-1; no clear D gene. Germline CDR1 SEHNR, CDR2 FQNEAQ (reference sequence). V shed 6 bases and J shed 6 bases, with 14 bases lying between them. The CDR3 totals 13 residues. The CDR3 protein is CASSSVVAPEAFF. The CDR3 DNA reads as TGTGCCAGCAGTTCGGTTGTGGCCCCTGAAGCTTTCTTT. Full variable domain (outside the CDR3, taken from reference TRBV7-9 and TRBJ1-1): DTGVSQNPRHKITKRGQNVTFRCDPISEHNRLYWYRQTLGQGPEFLTYFQNEAQLEKSRLLSDRFSAERPKGSFSTLEIQRTEQGDSAMYLCASSSVVAPEAFFGQGTRLTVV.

This chain uses TRBV5-1 with TRBJ2-3; 8 nucleotides agree with TRBD2. V lost 0 bases, J lost 7 bases, and 7 bases stayed unmatched. This CDR3 has 15 amino acids. CDR1 is SGHRS and CDR2 is YFSETQ in the germline V gene. CDR3 in amino acids: CASSLGLAGLHTQYF. The CDR3 nucleotides read TGCGCCAGCAGCTTGGGGCTAGCGGGCCTACATACGCAGTATTTT.

The gene calls are TRBV10-3 and TRBJ2-2, with D possibly being TRBD1 (5 bases). V was pared by 1 base and J by 2 bases, with 8 bases between. Germline CDR1 ENHRY, CDR2 SYGVKD. This CDR3 is 15 amino acids long. CDR3: CAISEYQGNTGELFF. CDR3 sequence (DNA): TGTGCCATCAGTGAGTACCAGGGTAACACCGGGGAGCTGTTTTTT.

This clone was counted a single time. The V call is TRBV5-5, the J call TRBJ2-3; 9 nucleotides agree with TRBD2. This CDR3 has 16 amino acids. CDR1 is SGHKS and CDR2 is YYEKEE in the germline V gene (reference sequence). Unmatched junction bases numbered 14, after V lost 6 bases and J lost 6 bases. This chain's CDR3 is CASTLLGGRASDTQYF. In DNA, the CDR3 is TGTGCCAGCACCCTTCTGGGCGGGAGGGCATCGGATACGCAGTATTTT.

V and J are TRBV13 and TRBJ2-7; TRBD2 is a possible D gene (6 bases). Deletions cut 2 bases from V and 2 bases from J, with 13 bases between. The CDR3 covers 15 residues. CDR1 is PRHDT, CDR2 FYEKMQ, per germline (reference sequence). CDR3 amino acids: CASSLRQRATYEQYF. CDR3 nucleotide sequence: TGTGCCAGCAGCTTACGCCAGCGGGCCACCTACGAGCAGTACTTC.

The J gene is TRBJ1-1, the V gene TRBV9; D is undetermined. Trimming removed 4 bases at V and 0 bases at J, with 10 bases between. This CDR3 comprises 14 residues. The V gene's germline CDR1 is SGDLS and CDR2 YYNGEE. This CDR3 is CASSPFGLNTEAFF. CDR3 in DNA: TGTGCCAGCAGCCCCTTTGGGCTGAACACTGAAGCTTTCTTT.

This clone was detected only once. This rearrangement joins TRBV18 to TRBJ2-1, with D perhaps given as TRBD1 or TRBD2 (5 bases each). There are 15 residues in the CDR3. Trimming took off 2 bases at V and 5 bases at J, with 13 bases between the two ends. Germline-derived CDR1 and CDR2 are KGHSH and LQKENI. The CDR3 sequence: CASSPMGVLDNEQFF. The CDR3 DNA reads as TGTGCCAGCTCACCAATGGGGGTGTTGGACAATGAGCAGTTCTTC.

The gene calls are TRBV2 and TRBJ1-2; the D is unclear. CDR1 and CDR2 from the germline V gene are SNHLY and FYNNEI. V lost 2 bases and J lost 4, with 5 bases in between. The CDR3 is 12 residues long. CDR3 DNA sequence: TGTGCCAGCAGTGAACAGAGCTATGGCTACACCTTC. Its protein is CASSEQSYGYTF.

The chain uses TRBV6-5 and TRBJ2-7; 10 positions agree with TRBD2. The CDR3 is made up of 15 amino acids. Germline V lookup: CDR1 MNHEY, CDR2 SVGAGI. Germline trimming cut 6 bases from V and 3 bases from J; bases unmatched to any gene: 8. The CDR3 DNA follows: TGTGCCAGCAGCCCCACTAGCGGGGATTTCTACGAGCAGTACTTC. Translated: CASSPTSGDFYEQYF.

The chain couples TRBV7-2 to TRBJ2-5; TRBD2 is a possible D gene (6 bases). Germline loops: CDR1 SGHTA, CDR2 FQGNSA. The CDR3 extends over 15 amino acids. V dropped 1 base and J dropped 3 bases, with 12 bases sitting between them. DNA for the CDR3: TGTGCCAGCAGCTTAGGAGGGACTTTTAAAGAGACCCAGTACTTC. Its translation: CASSLGGTFKETQYF.

The chain combines TRBV9 with TRBJ2-7, with TRBD1 matching over 9 bases. CDR1 and CDR2 (germline): SGDLS, YYNGEE. With 3 bases clipped from V and 1 base from J, the junction kept 8 bases outside the gene matches. The CDR3 loop spans 16 amino acids. The CDR3 DNA follows: TGTGCCAGCAGCGCCGGGACAGGGTTTAATTCCTACGAGCAGTACTTC. It translates to CASSAGTGFNSYEQYF.

The chain recombines TRBV29-1 with TRBJ1-1, with D unresolved. Trimming took off 3 bases at V and 2 bases at J, with 13 bases between the two ends. Germline CDR1 reads SQVTM; CDR2 reads ANQGSEA. This CDR3 has 14 amino acids. The CDR3 coding sequence is TGCAGCGTTGAGCGGGCAGGAGTTAACACTGAAGCTTTCTTT. It encodes CSVERAGVNTEAFF.

This clone has only one observation. This chain uses TRBV7-2 with TRBJ2-3; D is unclear. This CDR3 spans 12 amino acids. Trimming shortened V by 5 bases and J by 5 bases, and 8 bases separated the two germline ends. The germline V gene encodes CDR1 SGHTA and CDR2 FQGNSA. CDR3 nucleotide sequence: TGTGCCAGCAGCGGGTCAAGAGATACGCAGTATTTT. Its translation is CASSGSRDTQYF.

This clone was detected a few times. The CDR3 DNA follows: TGTGCCAGCAGTTCGTGGCTCGGGGACGAGCAGTACTTC. Translation gives CASSSWLGDEQYF. This rearrangement joins TRBV27 to TRBJ2-7; D is perhaps TRBD2 (5 bases). This CDR3 has 13 residues. CDR1 and CDR2 from the germline V gene are MNHEY and SMNVEV (reference sequence). V was pared by 4 bases and J by 5 bases, with 12 bases between.

This rearrangement joins TRBV14 to TRBJ2-3, with D uncertain. Germline V gene lookup returns CDR1 SGHDN and CDR2 FVKESK. V was cut by 1 base and J by 0 bases, with 8 bases left in between. The CDR3 extends over 15 amino acids. The CDR3 region is CASSQGGTSTDTQYF. The CDR3, as DNA: TGTGCCAGCAGCCAAGGGGGTACTAGCACAGATACGCAGTATTTT.

This chain links TRBV10-3 with TRBJ2-6; maybe TRBD1 (5 bases). The germline CDR1 and CDR2 sequences are ENHRY and SYGVKD. Trimming cost V 10 bases and J 4 bases, with 11 bases left between them. This CDR3 has 13 amino acids. Here the CDR3 reads CATDSAGANVLTF. The CDR3 coding sequence is TGTGCCACCGACAGTGCGGGGGCCAACGTCCTGACTTTC.

This clone has more than one count but fewer than ten. The chain links TRBV7-9 to TRBJ1-5; D remains ambiguous. Germline V lookup: CDR1 SEHNR, CDR2 FQNEAQ (reference sequence). The CDR3 is 12 residues long. V was shortened by 1 base and J by 4 bases, with 2 bases between the two germline ends. The CDR3 sequence is CASSLENQPQHF. In nucleotides, the CDR3 is TGTGCCAGCAGCTTAGAGAATCAGCCCCAGCATTTT.

The gene calls are TRBV7-9 and TRBJ1-1, with D maybe TRBD1 (5 bases). The CDR3 is 14 amino acids. V was trimmed by 4 bases and J by 10 bases, leaving 19 bases between them. Per the germline V gene, CDR1 is SEHNR and CDR2 is FQNEAQ (reference sequence). The DNA of the CDR3 is TGTGCCAGCAGCTACCTCCTGGGGGAGGAGGGAGCTTTCTTT. Its translation: CASSYLLGEEGAFF.

This chain joins TRBV2 and TRBJ2-7; D is undetermined. CDR3 length: 13 amino acids. From germline, CDR1 is SNHLY and CDR2 FYNNEI. The V end was cut by 7 bases, the J end by 6 bases, with 16 bases between. The CDR3 loop is CASNRVPLLEQYF. The CDR3 region has the DNA TGTGCCAGCAACCGGGTTCCCCTACTCGAGCAGTACTTC.

CDR3: CASSTTGQLSGNTIYF. As DNA, the CDR3 is TGTGCCAGCAGCACGACAGGGCAACTCTCTGGAAACACCATATATTTT. The rearrangement joins TRBV27 to TRBJ1-3, with 7 bases lining up with TRBD1. Unmatched junction bases numbered 8, after V lost 6 bases and J lost 0 bases. The CDR3 extends over 16 amino acids. The germline gives CDR1 MNHEY, CDR2 SMNVEV (reference sequence).

The sample holds a few counts of this clone. The CDR3 sequence: CASSQVDLGLGKNIQYF. CDR3 coding DNA: TGCGCCAGCAGCCAGGTGGACCTGGGACTAGGGAAAAACATTCAGTACTTC. This chain connects TRBV4-1 to TRBJ2-4; 8 nucleotides align to TRBD2. This CDR3 comprises 17 residues. J lost 4 bases, V lost 3 bases, and 11 bases had no gene match. CDR1 is MGHRA, CDR2 YSYEKL, per germline.

This chain uses TRBV29-1 with TRBJ2-7; D gene ambiguous. CDR3 size: 12 residues. The V and J ends lost 5 bases and 0 bases respectively, with 8 bases between them. In germline, CDR1 is SQVTM, CDR2 ANQGSEA. For the CDR3, the DNA is TGCAGCGTTCTCGCGAGCTCCTACGAGCAGTACTTC. Translating it yields CSVLASSYEQYF.

The rearrangement joins TRBV6-5 to TRBJ2-7; TRBD1 matches at 11 bases. The trim removed 5 bases at V and 3 bases at J, leaving 6 bases unmatched. The CDR3 is 15 amino acids. Germline V CDR1 and CDR2: MNHEY, SVGAGI. CDR3 sequence: CASSPLGQGGYEQYF. In DNA form, the CDR3 reads TGTGCCAGCAGTCCCTTGGGACAGGGGGGCTACGAGCAGTACTTC.

The chain joins TRBV27 to TRBJ2-5; TRBD1 aligns across 8 bases. V gave up 10 bases and J gave up 5 bases; unmatched junction bases: 18. This CDR3 region has 16 residues. Germline CDR1 is MNHEY and CDR2 is SMNVEV (reference sequence). CDR3 bases: TGTGCCACCTCCCTAACGGCAGGGGGCGGAGGGGAGACCCAGTACTTC. Its translation is CATSLTAGGGGETQYF.

This chain joins TRBV6-6 and TRBJ1-2; 8 nucleotides match TRBD1. This CDR3 contains 14 residues. With V trimmed by 6 bases and J by 2 bases, 5 bases remained unmatched. From germline, CDR1 is MNHNY and CDR2 SVGAGI (reference sequence). CDR3 bases: TGTGCCAGCAGAAGGGGACAGGAGAACTATGGCTACACCTTC. This codes for CASRRGQENYGYTF.